This T cell receptor (beta chain) was profiled in a study of CD8 T cells in Susac syndrome. The RNA input was roughly 0.45 to 1 ug, and it was reverse transcribed with random hexamers. TCRdb recomputed calls from the immunoSEQ multiplex PCR reads with MiXCR, one row per CDR3 protein. Of fewer than 350,000 distinct CDR3 sequences in the sample, approximately 85% were seen once. Patients with stable or active relapsing-remitting disease, all of them treatment-naive, made up the multiple sclerosis controls. This receptor was taken from a human donor with multiple sclerosis. The sequenced sample was CD8+ T cells from PBMCs.

The DNA for the CDR3 is TGTGCCAGCAGTGAGCGGGACTTGGGTGAGCAGTTCTTC. Residues: CASSERDLGEQFF. The rearrangement joins TRBV27 to TRBJ2-1; 7 nucleotides line up with TRBD2. The V gene end was trimmed by 5 bases and the J gene end by 9 bases; junction bases not matched to a gene: 7. The V gene's germline CDR1 is MNHEY and CDR2 SMNVEV (reference sequence). CDR3 length: 13 amino acids.